These T cell receptor beta chains were read from a single sample in a study of cytomegalovirus exposure and HLA in healthy donors. Measured with immunoSEQ multiplex PCR; TCRdb has only the in-frame clones, and not every one. The sample comprises 150,000 to 200,000 clones, around four fifths of which are singletons, and 3% to 3.5% rests with the top ten. The material sequenced was PBMCs. The receptors originated from a female donor in good health and CMV-seronegative. CDR3s include the opening cysteine and the closing phenylalanine or tryptophan. The D gene is left open where the match is weak. For some rows the clone size is stated as once, few or many, or as a class when expanded; others skip it.

CDR3nt: TGTGCCAGCAGCTTAGCAAACTCAAAACTGTTTTTT; CDR3aa: CASSLANSKLFF; abundance: NA; j_gene: TRBJ1-4; d_gene: NA; v_gene: TRBV7-9
CDR3nt: TGTGCCAGCAGCTCGGGAGGAAACACCATATATTTT; CDR3aa: CASSSGGNTIYF; abundance: few; j_gene: TRBJ1-3; d_gene: NA; v_gene: TRBV11-3
CDR3nt: TGTGCCAACCTCAGGACAGGGGGAGCTGAAGCTTTCTTT; CDR3aa: CANLRTGGAEAFF; abundance: NA; j_gene: TRBJ1-1; d_gene: TRBD1; v_gene: TRBV2
CDR3nt: TGTGCCAGCAGTTCCCGGGACTTCCGCACATCGGTCACTGAAGCTTTCTTT; CDR3aa: CASSSRDFRTSVTEAFF; abundance: NA; j_gene: TRBJ1-1; d_gene: NA; v_gene: TRBV28
CDR3nt: TGTGCCAGCAGTGATCGGGAGAACACTGAAGCTTTCTTT; CDR3aa: CASSDRENTEAFF; abundance: NA; j_gene: TRBJ1-1; d_gene: NA; v_gene: TRBV6-1
CDR3nt: TGTGCCAGCAGTTTTTTTTTAAATGAGCAGTTCTTC; CDR3aa: CASSFFLNEQFF; abundance: NA; j_gene: TRBJ2-1; d_gene: NA; v_gene: TRBV28
CDR3nt: TGCAGCGTTGAAGGGGTTACGGGGGGTGAGCAGTTCTTC; CDR3aa: CSVEGVTGGEQFF; abundance: few; j_gene: TRBJ2-1; d_gene: TRBD2; v_gene: TRBV29-1
CDR3nt: TGTGCCAGCAGGGTGGACAGGGCAAGCAATCAGCCCCAGCATTTT; CDR3aa: CASRVDRASNQPQHF; abundance: NA; j_gene: TRBJ1-5; d_gene: TRBD1; v_gene: TRBV2
CDR3nt: TGTTCCAGCAGCTTAGGCAGATCCTACGGGGAGCAGTACTTC; CDR3aa: CSSSLGRSYGEQYF; abundance: NA; j_gene: TRBJ2-7; d_gene: NA; v_gene: TRBV7-9
CDR3nt: TGTGCCAGCAGCTTCGGCCCCGGGACAGGGGGTGAAAAACTGTTTTTT; CDR3aa: CASSFGPGTGGEKLFF; abundance: NA; j_gene: TRBJ1-4; d_gene: TRBD1; v_gene: TRBV7-8
CDR3nt: TGTGCCAGCAGCTTAGTTGGCGGGAGTAGGGGTGAGCAGTTCTTC; CDR3aa: CASSLVGGSRGEQFF; abundance: NA; j_gene: TRBJ2-1; d_gene: TRBD2; v_gene: TRBV11-2
CDR3nt: TGCGCCAGCAGCCAAGTGGGACAGATTAACTATGGCTACACCTTC; CDR3aa: CASSQVGQINYGYTF; abundance: NA; j_gene: TRBJ1-2; d_gene: TRBD1; v_gene: TRBV4-1
CDR3nt: TGCGCCAGCAGCCGGACGATAGCGGGAGGGACAGATACGCAGTATTTT; CDR3aa: CASSRTIAGGTDTQYF; abundance: NA; j_gene: TRBJ2-3; d_gene: TRBD2; v_gene: TRBV4-1
CDR3nt: TGTGCCAGCAGTTACTTGGGGACAGATGAGCAGTTCTTC; CDR3aa: CASSYLGTDEQFF; abundance: NA; j_gene: TRBJ2-1; d_gene: TRBD1; v_gene: TRBV6-6
CDR3nt: TGTGCCAGCAGCTACACTCAGACAGCACAAGAGACCCAGTACTTC; CDR3aa: CASSYTQTAQETQYF; abundance: NA; j_gene: TRBJ2-5; d_gene: NA; v_gene: TRBV7-7
CDR3nt: TGTGCCAGCAGCTCAACTAGTGCGGAGTACTTC; CDR3aa: CASSSTSAEYF; abundance: NA; j_gene: TRBJ2-7; d_gene: NA; v_gene: TRBV7-9
CDR3nt: TGTGCCAGCAGCGTGGGACAGGGCGTCACCGGGGAGCTGTTTTTT; CDR3aa: CASSVGQGVTGELFF; abundance: once; j_gene: TRBJ2-2; d_gene: TRBD1; v_gene: TRBV9
CDR3nt: TGTGCCAGCAGCTTAACAGGGGGATGGGCCAAAAGCATTCAGTACTTC; CDR3aa: CASSLTGGWAKSIQYF; abundance: NA; j_gene: TRBJ2-4; d_gene: NA; v_gene: TRBV7-3
CDR3nt: TGTGCCAGCAGGGGGACAGGGTTGAACGAGCAGTACTTC; CDR3aa: CASRGTGLNEQYF; abundance: NA; j_gene: TRBJ2-7; d_gene: TRBD1; v_gene: TRBV28
CDR3nt: TGTGCCAGCAGTTTCAGAGACAGGGGGAGGATTTCCTACGAGCAGTACTTC; CDR3aa: CASSFRDRGRISYEQYF; abundance: NA; j_gene: TRBJ2-7; d_gene: TRBD1; v_gene: TRBV28
CDR3nt: TGTGCCAGCAGTACTAGCGGGAGGGCCCAGACAGATACGCAGTATTTT; CDR3aa: CASSTSGRAQTDTQYF; abundance: NA; j_gene: TRBJ2-3; d_gene: TRBD2; v_gene: TRBV5-4
CDR3nt: TGTGCCAGCAGCTTACAGGGGGCTTACACTGAAGCTTTCTTT; CDR3aa: CASSLQGAYTEAFF; abundance: NA; j_gene: TRBJ1-1; d_gene: TRBD1; v_gene: TRBV5-4
CDR3nt: TGTGCCAGCAGCTTAGAGGGCCCCTTTAACTATGGCTACACCTTC; CDR3aa: CASSLEGPFNYGYTF; abundance: NA; j_gene: TRBJ1-2; d_gene: NA; v_gene: TRBV11-3
CDR3nt: TGTGCCAGTAGTCTCGGGGGTGGGAATCAGCCCCAGCATTTT; CDR3aa: CASSLGGGNQPQHF; abundance: NA; j_gene: TRBJ1-5; d_gene: NA; v_gene: TRBV19
CDR3nt: TGTGCCAGCAGCTTGGACAGGAGCAAGGACGAGCAGTACTTC; CDR3aa: CASSLDRSKDEQYF; abundance: NA; j_gene: TRBJ2-7; d_gene: NA; v_gene: TRBV5-4
CDR3nt: TGTGCCAGCAGCCAAGACAGGCACGGTGAGCAGTTCTTC; CDR3aa: CASSQDRHGEQFF; abundance: NA; j_gene: TRBJ2-1; d_gene: NA; v_gene: TRBV4-2
CDR3nt: TGTGCCAGTAGTAAGCCCCCCGAAGCGGGGGGGCCAAATACGCAGTATTTT; CDR3aa: CASSKPPEAGGPNTQYF; abundance: once; j_gene: TRBJ2-3; d_gene: TRBD2; v_gene: TRBV19
CDR3nt: TGTGCCAGCAGCCTTGGGGGGACCGGGGCCAACGTCCTGACTTTC; CDR3aa: CASSLGGTGANVLTF; abundance: NA; j_gene: TRBJ2-6; d_gene: NA; v_gene: TRBV2
CDR3nt: TGCAGCGTCTCTAACGAAGAGACCCAGTACTTC; CDR3aa: CSVSNEETQYF; abundance: NA; j_gene: TRBJ2-5; d_gene: NA; v_gene: TRBV29-1
CDR3nt: TGTGCCACCAGCAGAGATAGGGGGACAGGGAGCTCCTACGAGCAGTACTTC; CDR3aa: CATSRDRGTGSSYEQYF; abundance: few; j_gene: TRBJ2-7; d_gene: TRBD1; v_gene: TRBV15
CDR3nt: TGTGCCAGCAGGCCACCGACAGGGAACACTGAAGCTTTCTTT; CDR3aa: CASRPPTGNTEAFF; abundance: NA; j_gene: TRBJ1-1; d_gene: NA; v_gene: TRBV28
CDR3nt: TGCGCCAGCGGGCCAGGCCCTAGCAATCAGCCCCAGCATTTT; CDR3aa: CASGPGPSNQPQHF; abundance: NA; j_gene: TRBJ1-5; d_gene: NA; v_gene: TRBV10-2
CDR3nt: TGTGCCATCAGTGCGCACTCGGGGGGGAACACTGAAGCTTTCTTT; CDR3aa: CAISAHSGGNTEAFF; abundance: NA; j_gene: TRBJ1-1; d_gene: NA; v_gene: TRBV10-3
CDR3nt: TGCGCCAGCAGCCAAAATCCGGGACAGGGTAGCAATGAGCAGTTCTTC; CDR3aa: CASSQNPGQGSNEQFF; abundance: NA; j_gene: TRBJ2-1; d_gene: TRBD1; v_gene: TRBV4-1
CDR3nt: TGTGCCAGCAGGGTCGTTGCAGGGGCCCATGAGCAGTTCTTC; CDR3aa: CASRVVAGAHEQFF; abundance: NA; j_gene: TRBJ2-1; d_gene: NA; v_gene: TRBV21-1
CDR3nt: TGTGCCAGCAGCTTTGGGACAACCTACGAGCAGTACTTC; CDR3aa: CASSFGTTYEQYF; abundance: NA; j_gene: TRBJ2-7; d_gene: NA; v_gene: TRBV7-9
CDR3nt: TGTGCCAGCAGCGACGGACTAGCATCCACAGATACGCAGTATTTT; CDR3aa: CASSDGLASTDTQYF; abundance: NA; j_gene: TRBJ2-3; d_gene: TRBD2; v_gene: TRBV5-6
CDR3nt: TGTGCCAGCAGTGAAGGACAGTTCAATCAGCCCCAGCATTTT; CDR3aa: CASSEGQFNQPQHF; abundance: NA; j_gene: TRBJ1-5; d_gene: NA; v_gene: TRBV6-5
CDR3nt: TGTGCCAGCAGCGCACAGGTGGCAGCTTTCTTT; CDR3aa: CASSAQVAAFF; abundance: NA; j_gene: TRBJ1-1; d_gene: NA; v_gene: TRBV7-9
CDR3nt: TGTGCCAGCAGTCCTTCACAGGGTTCCGGGGAGCTGTTTTTT; CDR3aa: CASSPSQGSGELFF; abundance: NA; j_gene: TRBJ2-2; d_gene: NA; v_gene: TRBV6-5
CDR3nt: TGTGCCAGCAGCTTCCGGGAATCCTCTGGAAACACCATATATTTT; CDR3aa: CASSFRESSGNTIYF; abundance: NA; j_gene: TRBJ1-3; d_gene: NA; v_gene: TRBV12-1
CDR3nt: TGTGCCAGCAGTGAAGGTATATCGGCTTTGCGGGGGAGAGAGACCCAGTACTTC; CDR3aa: CASSEGISALRGRETQYF; abundance: NA; j_gene: TRBJ2-5; d_gene: TRBD2; v_gene: TRBV2
CDR3nt: TGTGCCAGCAGTCGGCTAGCGGGAGGATACAATGAGCAGTTCTTC; CDR3aa: CASSRLAGGYNEQFF; abundance: NA; j_gene: TRBJ2-1; d_gene: TRBD2; v_gene: TRBV6-4
CDR3nt: TGCGCCAGCAGTGAGAGGGGACTACCCAATGAGCAGTTCTTC; CDR3aa: CASSERGLPNEQFF; abundance: NA; j_gene: TRBJ2-1; d_gene: TRBD2; v_gene: TRBV10-2
CDR3nt: TGTGCCAGCTCACCCCCCGGACTAGCGGGAACCAAGCCCTGGGACACCGGGGAGCTGTTTTTT; CDR3aa: CASSPPGLAGTKPWDTGELFF; abundance: NA; j_gene: TRBJ2-2; d_gene: TRBD2; v_gene: TRBV18
CDR3nt: TGTGCCAGCAGGGCGCTAGCGGGAAACTACAATGAGCAGTTCTTC; CDR3aa: CASRALAGNYNEQFF; abundance: NA; j_gene: TRBJ2-1; d_gene: TRBD2; v_gene: TRBV5-4
CDR3nt: TGTGCCAGCAGCCCCCGGACAAAAGCTTTCTTT; CDR3aa: CASSPRTKAFF; abundance: few; j_gene: TRBJ1-1; d_gene: NA; v_gene: TRBV7-2
CDR3nt: TGCGCCCCAGGTGGCGGGCTCTTCCGTAACACCGGGGAGCTGTTTTTT; CDR3aa: CAPGGGLFRNTGELFF; abundance: few; j_gene: TRBJ2-2; d_gene: NA; v_gene: TRBV10-1
CDR3nt: TGCGCCAGCAGCCGCCGGACAGGGCGCATGAACACTGAAGCTTTCTTT; CDR3aa: CASSRRTGRMNTEAFF; abundance: NA; j_gene: TRBJ1-1; d_gene: TRBD1; v_gene: TRBV4-1
CDR3nt: TGTGCCAGCAGCCGGACTAGCGGGTCTAGCACAGATACGCAGTATTTT; CDR3aa: CASSRTSGSSTDTQYF; abundance: NA; j_gene: TRBJ2-3; d_gene: TRBD2; v_gene: TRBV5-4
CDR3nt: TGTGCCAGCAGCTCAGGACAGGCAACTAATGAAAAACTGTTTTTT; CDR3aa: CASSSGQATNEKLFF; abundance: NA; j_gene: TRBJ1-4; d_gene: TRBD1; v_gene: TRBV7-9
CDR3nt: TGTGCCAGCAGTTTCAGAGGGGCGGGGACTGAAGCTTTCTTT; CDR3aa: CASSFRGAGTEAFF; abundance: NA; j_gene: TRBJ1-1; d_gene: NA; v_gene: TRBV28